The 22 T cell receptor beta chains below all came from one sample that was sequenced in a study of cytomegalovirus exposure and HLA in healthy donors. TCRdb keeps only in-frame clones here, not all; method: immunoSEQ multiplex PCR. The sample lists 130,000 or so clones, approximately 81% occurring once. Sequencing used PBMCs. These receptors were collected from a woman aged 25 to 39 in good health and CMV-seronegative.

This chain joins TRBV5-4 and TRBJ2-3, with TRBD2 identical over 10 bases. The CDR3 length is 20 residues. Trimming cost V 3 bases and J 3 bases; bases outside gene matches: 19. In germline, CDR1 is SGHNT, CDR2 YYREEE (reference sequence). The chain's CDR3 is CASSSRELSSGGGWTDTQYF. The CDR3 DNA is TGTGCCAGCAGCTCCCGGGAGTTGTCTAGCGGGGGAGGTTGGACAGATACGCAGTATTTT.

V and J are TRBV7-2 and TRBJ1-4; perhaps TRBD1 as D (5 bases). The CDR3 consists of 16 residues. Germline CDR1 reads SGHTA; CDR2 reads FQGNSA. The V end was cut by 1 base, the J end by 7 bases, with 16 bases between. The CDR3 DNA is TGTGCCAGCAGCTTAGGGGGGGTGCTTACGGCTGAAAAACTGTTTTTT. Translating gives CASSLGGVLTAEKLFF.

This clone appeared many times. The chain recombines TRBV7-8 with TRBJ2-7; TRBD1 aligns across 9 bases. J was trimmed by 3 bases and V by 4 bases; bases with no gene match: 1. The CDR3 runs 13 residues. Germline V CDR1 and CDR2: SGHVS, FQNEAQ. In DNA, the CDR3 is TGTGCCAGCAGCTGGGGACAGGGCTACGAGCAGTACTTC. This translates into CASSWGQGYEQYF.

This clone appeared a few times. The chain has TRBV11-3 and TRBJ2-1; 8 bases line up with TRBD2. Germline CDR1 reads SGHNT; CDR2 reads YENEEA. This CDR3 has 14 residues. Losses at the gene ends were 5 bases for V and 10 bases for J; bases not matched to a gene: 10. In nucleotides, the CDR3 is TGTGCCAGCAGCCCCGGGGCTGCTAGCGGGGAGCAGTTCTTC. It is translated as CASSPGAASGEQFF.

This sequence joins TRBV30 and TRBJ1-2; 7 nucleotides match TRBD1. Germline V gene data show CDR1 as GTSNPN and CDR2 as SVGIG (reference sequence). The V gene end was trimmed by 2 bases and the J gene end by 6 bases; junction bases not matched to a gene: 9. CDR3 length equals 14 residues. The CDR3 protein is CAWSTRQGENGYTF. Here the CDR3 DNA reads TGTGCCTGGAGTACCCGACAGGGAGAGAATGGCTACACCTTC.

The chain joins TRBV6-5 to TRBJ1-1; D is possibly TRBD1 (6 bases). The V end was cut by 3 bases, the J end by 4 bases, with 18 bases between. CDR3 length: 16 amino acids. Germline CDR1 and CDR2: MNHEY and SVGAGI. The DNA for the CDR3 is TGTGCCAGCAGTTATTCCGGGGGGGCTGGGGGCACTGAAGCTTTCTTT. It yields the protein CASSYSGGAGGTEAFF.

This clone appeared a few times. The chain is built from TRBV16 and TRBJ2-7; tentatively, D is TRBD1 (6 bases). Trimming took 5 bases from V and 1 from J, leaving 18 bases between them. There are 16 residues in the CDR3. The germline V gene has CDR1 KGHSY and CDR2 FQNENV. CDR3 region: CASSEGGHTVSYEQYF. As DNA, the CDR3 is TGTGCCAGCAGCGAAGGGGGACACACCGTTTCCTACGAGCAGTACTTC.

This sequence joins TRBV6-6 and TRBJ1-5; D gene unclear. Trimming cost V 3 bases and J 4 bases, with 16 bases left between them. Germline V gene lookup returns CDR1 MNHNY and CDR2 SVGAGI (reference sequence). The CDR3 extends over 16 amino acids. CDR3 DNA sequence: TGTGCCAGCAGTTATTCCGGGGAACAGATAAATCAGCCCCAGCATTTT. Its translation is CASSYSGEQINQPQHF.

The rearrangement joins TRBV15 to TRBJ1-2, with 10 bases fitting TRBD1. Looked up from germline, CDR1 is LNHNV and CDR2 is YYDKDF (reference sequence). The CDR3 runs to 14 residues. V dropped 5 bases and J dropped 4; count of bases not matched to a gene: 4. CDR3 DNA sequence: TGTGCCACCAGCGGTAGACAGGGGGCCTATGGCTACACCTTC. Translating it yields CATSGRQGAYGYTF.

The chain combines TRBV7-6 with TRBJ2-1; 7 bases line up with TRBD2. The CDR3 extends over 15 amino acids. Germline V lookup: CDR1 SGHVS, CDR2 FNYEAQ. With V trimmed by 3 bases and J by 4 bases, 6 bases remained unmatched. CDR3: CASSLGGQGYNEQFF. The CDR3 DNA is TGTGCCAGCAGCTTGGGAGGGCAGGGTTACAATGAGCAGTTCTTC.

The chain links TRBV14 to TRBJ2-7, with 8 bases lining up with TRBD2. Germline trimming cut 4 bases from V and 4 bases from J; bases unmatched to any gene: 15. CDR1 and CDR2 (germline): SGHDN, FVKESK. The CDR3 runs 17 residues. The CDR3 is CASSRQKLRAGGYEQYF. CDR3 DNA sequence: TGTGCCAGCAGCCGACAAAAACTCAGGGCGGGGGGATACGAGCAGTACTTC.

The chain has TRBV9 and TRBJ1-1, with D uncertain. The CDR3 has 13 residues. Germline-derived CDR1 and CDR2 are SGDLS and YYNGEE. V shed 4 bases and J shed 3 bases, with 10 bases lying between them. The CDR3 bases are TGTGCCAGCAGCCCCCGTTTCGACACTGAAGCTTTCTTT. As protein: CASSPRFDTEAFF.

The V gene is TRBV4-1, the J gene TRBJ1-4, with 9 bases matching TRBD1. The V gene end was trimmed by 3 bases and the J gene end by 5 bases; junction bases not matched to a gene: 13. Per germline, CDR1 MGHRA and CDR2 YSYEKL. The CDR3 sequence is 18 residues long. CDR3: CASSQSGTGLWENEKLFF. CDR3 bases: TGCGCCAGCAGCCAGTCCGGGACAGGGCTGTGGGAGAATGAAAAACTGTTTTTT.

This clone was seen more than once but under ten times. The chain employs TRBV6-4 and TRBJ1-2; the D is unclear. The CDR3 extends over 13 amino acids. Deletions cut 5 bases from V and 4 bases from J, with 11 bases between. CDR1 is MRHNA, CDR2 SNTAGT, per germline. This chain's CDR3 is CASSPAVGYGYTF. The CDR3 region has the DNA TGTGCCAGCAGTCCCGCGGTGGGCTATGGCTACACCTTC.

This clone was recorded only once. This chain links TRBV4-2 with TRBJ1-2; 7 bases match TRBD1. The ends lost 5 bases at V and 1 base at J; junction bases unmatched: 7. Per the germline V gene, CDR1 is LGHNA and CDR2 is YNFKEQ. The CDR3 length is 15 residues. In DNA form, the CDR3 reads TGTGCCAGCAGCATCCGGGACAGCGATAACTATGGCTACACCTTC. As protein: CASSIRDSDNYGYTF.

The V call is TRBV6-1, the J call TRBJ2-7, with 7 bases lining up with TRBD1. CDR3 length: 12 amino acids. V lost 10 bases, J lost 2 bases, and 5 bases stayed unmatched. Germline V lookup: CDR1 MNHNS, CDR2 SASEGT. As DNA, the CDR3 is TGTGCCACACAGGGGCTCACCTACGAGCAGTACTTC. It encodes CATQGLTYEQYF.

The chain uses TRBV6-5 and TRBJ1-2, with 7 bases fitting TRBD1. This CDR3 region has 15 residues. From germline, CDR1 is MNHEY and CDR2 SVGAGI. The trim removed 2 bases at V and 2 bases at J, leaving 5 bases unmatched. CDR3 sequence reads: CASSYGRGQNYGYTF. In nucleotides, the CDR3 is TGTGCCAGCAGTTACGGAAGGGGGCAAAACTATGGCTACACCTTC.

The chain joins TRBV6-1 to TRBJ2-2, with TRBD1 matching over 7 bases. This CDR3 contains 15 residues. The V gene's germline CDR1 is MNHNS and CDR2 SASEGT. V dropped 3 bases and J dropped 5; count of bases not matched to a gene: 6. CDR3 DNA: TGTGCCAGCAGTGACGGGACAGCCGATACCGGGGAGCTGTTTTTT. It encodes CASSDGTADTGELFF.

CDR3 amino acids: CASSQHQGEGSYEQYF. Written as DNA, the CDR3 is TGTGCCAGCAGCCAACACCAGGGCGAAGGGTCCTACGAGCAGTACTTC. The chain is built from TRBV14 and TRBJ2-7; TRBD1 is a possible D gene (5 bases). CDR1 and CDR2 from the germline V gene are SGHDN and FVKESK. V was trimmed by 2 bases and J by 1 base, leaving 15 bases between them. The CDR3 is 16 residues long.

The V call is TRBV6-5, the J call TRBJ2-1; the match to TRBD2 covers 8 bases. The ends lost 6 bases at V and 9 bases at J; junction bases unmatched: 13. The V gene's germline CDR1 is MNHEY and CDR2 SVGAGI. The CDR3 runs 15 residues. CDR3 amino acids: CASSPGVAGTSEQFF. CDR3 DNA: TGTGCCAGCAGCCCCGGGGTAGCGGGGACTAGTGAGCAGTTCTTC.

The V and J genes are TRBV9 and TRBJ1-2; maybe TRBD1 (5 bases). V was pared by 0 bases and J by 5 bases, with 20 bases between. Germline V gene sequence: CDR1 SGDLS, CDR2 YYNGEE. The CDR3 is made up of 17 amino acids. The CDR3 protein is CASSVGEWGGRGYGYTF. The CDR3 DNA reads TGTGCCAGCAGCGTAGGGGAATGGGGCGGAAGGGGTTATGGCTACACCTTC.

The chain links TRBV4-1 to TRBJ2-3, with TRBD2 identical over 7 bases. The junction had 2 bases not matched to a gene; V was cut back by 3 bases and J by 2 bases. Per germline, CDR1 MGHRA and CDR2 YSYEKL. The CDR3 is made up of 14 amino acids. CDR3: CASSQTSNTDTQYF. CDR3 nucleotides: TGCGCCAGCAGCCAGACTAGCAACACAGATACGCAGTATTTT.